These 6 T cell receptor beta chains share one sample of origin, sequenced in a study of neoadjuvant anti-PD-1 for oral cavity cancer (dated by TCRdb to the early 2020s). This sample's time point label indicates: before neoadjuvant nivolumab. The library was obtained by the immunoSEQ multiplex PCR assay. Drawn from immuneACCESS, this table holds only the in-frame rearrangements with V and J called that TCRdb kept. Clones are partly lost; checked studies trace under half to an unresolved V gene and leave the rest unexplained. A total of approximately 14,000 clones appear in this sample, roughly 72% of them only once. The ten most abundant clones make up less than 3% of the sample. This material consisted of PBMCs, taken before nivolumab (anti-PD-1) treatment. These receptors all stem from a person aged 35-79 years with oral cavity squamous cell carcinoma.

The CDR3 region has the DNA TGCGCCAGCAGTGCGACTAGCGGGATGGGTGAGCAGTTCTTC. Translating gives CASSATSGMGEQFF. The chain couples TRBV10-2 to TRBJ2-1, with 11 bases matching TRBD2. The length of the CDR3 is 14 residues. With 4 bases clipped from V and 9 bases from J, the junction kept 5 bases outside the gene matches. CDR1 and CDR2 from the germline V gene are WSHSY and SAAADI.

This clone was found a few times. This chain connects TRBV19 to TRBJ2-2; no firm D call. Germline V lookup: CDR1 LNHDA, CDR2 SQIVND (reference sequence). The length of the CDR3 is 12 residues. V lost 4 bases, J lost 6 bases, and 6 bases lay in between. The CDR3 DNA reads TGTGCCAGTAGTAAGGGCGCCGGGGAGCTGTTTTTT. This gives the protein CASSKGAGELFF.

The CDR3 is CASSQEYGTTAGNEQFF. The CDR3 DNA is TGCGCCAGCAGCCAAGAATATGGGACGACGGCGGGAAATGAGCAGTTCTTC. This chain joins TRBV4-1 and TRBJ2-1, with D possibly TRBD2 on 6 matching bases. The length of the CDR3 is 17 residues. V shed 0 bases and J shed 7 bases, with 19 bases lying between them. CDR1 and CDR2 from the germline V gene are MGHRA and YSYEKL.

This rearrangement joins TRBV6-1 to TRBJ1-6; D ambiguous. The V gene's germline CDR1 is MNHNS and CDR2 SASEGT. The CDR3 is 15 amino acids. V shed 4 bases and J shed 5 bases, with 12 bases lying between them. Here the CDR3 DNA reads TGTGCCAGCAGTGTGGATTTGGTCAATAATTCACCCCTCCACTTT. The encoded protein is CASSVDLVNNSPLHF.

The chain joins TRBV7-9 to TRBJ1-2, with a possible D match to TRBD1 (5 bases). V was clipped by 5 bases and J by 3 bases, with 19 bases between them. This CDR3 comprises 16 residues. Germline CDR1 SEHNR, CDR2 FQNEAQ (reference sequence). This CDR3 reads CASSQGQGRGDYGYTF. CDR3 DNA sequence: TGTGCCAGCAGCCAGGGCCAAGGGCGGGGGGACTATGGCTACACCTTC.

This chain links TRBV5-1 with TRBJ2-7; D unclear. V was shortened by 4 bases and J by 1 base, with 15 bases between the two germline ends. The CDR3 extends over 15 amino acids. Germline V gene lookup returns CDR1 SGHRS and CDR2 YFSETQ. The CDR3 DNA is TGCGCCAGCAGCACAGCCTCCTTGAGATCCTACGAGCAGTACTTC. Translated: CASSTASLRSYEQYF. The entire variable domain, with the rest obtained from reference TRBV5-1 and TRBJ2-7, is as follows: KAGVTQTPRYLIKTRGQQVTLSCSPISGHRSVSWYQQTPGQGLQFLFEYFSETQRNKGNFPGRFSGRQFSNSRSEMNVSTLELGDSALYLCASSTASLRSYEQYFGPGTRLTVT.